Following are 7 T cell receptor beta chains from one sample sequenced in a study of metastatic and nonmetastatic thyroid tumors. Every patient was untreated before thyroid surgery. TCRdb re-clonotyped the PCR reads through MiXCR. The table shows 20,000 or so clones, with more than 35% occurring only once. Specimen: tumor tissue. The source of these receptors is a female donor with papillary thyroid cancer or a benign thyroid nodule (not recorded which). Some clones in this sample may be carry-over from other donors' samples.

Sample share makes this clone large. The V gene is TRBV7-8, the J gene TRBJ1-4, with a possible D match to TRBD1 (6 bases). V lost 1 base and J lost 7, with 7 bases in between. Germline CDR1 is SGHVS and CDR2 is FQNEAQ. CDR3 length: 13 amino acids. As DNA, the CDR3 is TGTGCCAGCAGCTTAGGACAGGTTGAAAAACTGTTTTTT. This translates into CASSLGQVEKLFF.

This clone was counted only a few times. The rearrangement joins TRBV28 to TRBJ1-3; TRBD1 might be the D (5 bases). The CDR3 contains 15 residues. The germline gives CDR1 MDHEN, CDR2 SYDVKM. CDR3 protein: CASGGDMFSGNTIYF. DNA for the CDR3: TGTGCTAGCGGGGGAGATATGTTCTCTGGAAACACCATATATTTT.

This clone was counted between two and nine times. At one of its ends the junction is not consistent with the germline gene, which may arise from a read error. The rearrangement uses TRBV28 and TRBJ2-7; D gene ambiguous. The CDR3 is made up of 12 amino acids. Germline lookup yields CDR1 MDHEN and CDR2 SYDVKM. CDR3 amino acids: CVSSFNPDEQYF. The DNA of the CDR3 is TGTGTCAGCAGTTTTAATCCGGACGAGCAGTACTTC.

The table lists this clone with a few counts. The genes are TRBV6-1 and TRBJ2-7, with 9 bases fitting TRBD1. There are 14 residues in the CDR3. Germline lookup yields CDR1 MNHNS and CDR2 SASEGT. The ends lost 5 bases at V and 6 bases at J; junction bases unmatched: 8. The CDR3 sequence is CASSQYRGQGEQYF. CDR3 nucleotides: TGTGCCAGCAGTCAGTACAGGGGGCAGGGCGAGCAGTACTTC.

V is TRBV11-1 and J is TRBJ2-3, with D hard to call. CDR3 length: 16 amino acids. Germline CDR1 SGHAT, CDR2 FQDESV (reference sequence). Trimming removed 5 bases at V and 0 bases at J, with 15 bases between. The CDR3, as DNA: TGTGCCAGCAGCCCATTTTGGAGAAACAGCACAGATACGCAGTATTTT. As protein: CASSPFWRNSTDTQYF.

The rearrangement uses TRBV6-2 or TRBV6-3 and TRBJ1-2, with no clear D. The CDR3 is 11 amino acids. Germline V gene sequence: CDR1 MNHEY, CDR2 SVGEGT. V was shortened by 4 bases and J by 8 bases, with 8 bases between the two germline ends. CDR3 residues: CASSSQDGYTF. CDR3 nucleotide sequence: TGTGCCAGCAGTTCTCAGGACGGCTACACCTTC.

The genes are TRBV11-1 and TRBJ2-2; TRBD1 matches 8 bases. The CDR3 covers 16 residues. Trimming removed 5 bases from V and 6 bases from J; junction bases left unmatched: 11. Germline CDR1 SGHAT, CDR2 FQDESV (reference sequence). The DNA for the CDR3 is TGTGCCAGCAGCCAAAAGGACAGGGCAGAGCCCGGGGAGCTGTTTTTT. Amino acids: CASSQKDRAEPGELFF.